The clone carrying this T cell receptor (beta chain) was counted only a few times. Original handling: Reference gene primer amplification in the assay estimated nucleated cell counts. Libraries were prepared by immunoSEQ multiplex PCR; TCRdb keeps only in-frame clonotypes and omits some of them. Clone size and V and J calls were adopted from that table, with D and trimming inferred from the DNA. Of about 70,000 clones listed, around 84% are singletons. The data originate from a study of blood T cell repertoires in COVID-19. Study in general: Acute and convalescent COVID-19 samples came from the United States, Italy and Spain.

Sequenced sample: peripheral blood. The source of this sequence is a woman of 80 years or more with acute or convalescent COVID-19.

CDR3 residues: CASSLFLGGEDTEAFF. The CDR3 bases are TGTGCCAGCAGCTTGTTCCTGGGGGGTGAGGACACTGAAGCTTTCTTT. This chain links TRBV5-8 with TRBJ1-1; D may be TRBD1 (5 bases). V was pared by 1 base and J by 3 bases, with 16 bases between. This CDR3 is 16 amino acids long. CDR1 is SGHTS and CDR2 is YDEGEE in the germline V gene.